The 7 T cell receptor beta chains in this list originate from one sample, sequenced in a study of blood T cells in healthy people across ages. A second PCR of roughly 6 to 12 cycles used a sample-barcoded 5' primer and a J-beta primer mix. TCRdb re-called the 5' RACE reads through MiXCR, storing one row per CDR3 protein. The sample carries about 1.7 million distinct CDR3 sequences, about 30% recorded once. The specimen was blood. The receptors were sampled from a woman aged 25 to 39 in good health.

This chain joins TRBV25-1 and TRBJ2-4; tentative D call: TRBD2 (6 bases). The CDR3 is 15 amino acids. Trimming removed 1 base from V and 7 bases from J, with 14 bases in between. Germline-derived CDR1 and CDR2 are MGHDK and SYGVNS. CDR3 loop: CASSEWGSRENIQYF. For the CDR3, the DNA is TGTGCCAGCAGTGAATGGGGTTCCCGGGAGAACATTCAGTACTTC.

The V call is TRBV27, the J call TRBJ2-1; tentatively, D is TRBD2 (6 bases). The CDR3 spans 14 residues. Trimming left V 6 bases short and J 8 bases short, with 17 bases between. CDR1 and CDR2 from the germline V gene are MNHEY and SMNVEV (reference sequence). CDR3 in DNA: TGTGCCAGCAGGCGACTAGGCCCTAGGGATGAGCAGTTCTTC. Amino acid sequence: CASRRLGPRDEQFF.

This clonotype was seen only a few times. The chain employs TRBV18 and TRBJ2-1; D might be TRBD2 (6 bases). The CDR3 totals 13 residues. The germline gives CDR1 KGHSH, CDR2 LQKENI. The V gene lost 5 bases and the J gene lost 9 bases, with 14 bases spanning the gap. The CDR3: CASSSGVAGEQFF. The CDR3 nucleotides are TGTGCCAGCTCATCGGGGGTAGCTGGTGAGCAGTTCTTC.

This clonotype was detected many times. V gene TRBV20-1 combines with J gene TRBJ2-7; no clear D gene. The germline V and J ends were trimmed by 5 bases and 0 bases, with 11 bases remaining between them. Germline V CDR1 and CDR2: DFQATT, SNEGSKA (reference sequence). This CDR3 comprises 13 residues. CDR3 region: CSAVPGSSYEQYF. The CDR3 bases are TGCAGTGCTGTCCCCGGGTCCTCCTACGAGCAGTACTTC.

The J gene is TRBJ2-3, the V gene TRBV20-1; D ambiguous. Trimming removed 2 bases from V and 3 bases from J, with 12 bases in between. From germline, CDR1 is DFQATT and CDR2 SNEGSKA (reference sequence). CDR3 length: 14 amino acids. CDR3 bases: TGCAGTGCTAGACTACACTCTGGGACAGATACGCAGTATTTT. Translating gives CSARLHSGTDTQYF.

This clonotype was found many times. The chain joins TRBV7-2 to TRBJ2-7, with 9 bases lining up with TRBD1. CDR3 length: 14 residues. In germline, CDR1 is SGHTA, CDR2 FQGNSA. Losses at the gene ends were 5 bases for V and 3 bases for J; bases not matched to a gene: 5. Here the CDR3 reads CASSQDRGYYEQYF. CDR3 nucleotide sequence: TGTGCCAGCAGCCAGGACAGGGGATACTACGAGCAGTACTTC.

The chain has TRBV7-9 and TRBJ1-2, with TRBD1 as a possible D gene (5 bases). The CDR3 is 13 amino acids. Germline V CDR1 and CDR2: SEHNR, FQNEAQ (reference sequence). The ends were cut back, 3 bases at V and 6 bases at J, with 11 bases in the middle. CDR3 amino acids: CASSFPGINGYTF. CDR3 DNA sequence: TGTGCCAGCAGCTTCCCAGGGATTAATGGCTACACCTTC.